The 20 T cell receptor beta chains reported below all come from one sample, sequenced in a study of blood T cells in healthy people across ages (dated by TCRdb to between 2015 and 2016). Library preparation employed 5' RACE. Sequenced on an Illumina HiSeq 2500. A second PCR of roughly 6 to 12 cycles was run with a J-beta primer mix and a sample-barcoded 5' primer. The public reads were reprocessed in TCRdb via fastp at Q25 and MiXCR, keeping in-frame beta chains. Each entry merges the rows of one CDR3 protein and shows their most common DNA and genes. The sample contains over a million distinct CDR3 sequences, roughly two fifths of them found a single time. The ten largest clones capture about 3.8% of the sample. Sequencing was carried out using blood. The receptors come from a woman younger than 35 in good health.

A few counts support this clonotype. The chain is built from TRBV2 and TRBJ1-1; D possibly corresponds to TRBD1 (5 bases). With 6 bases removed from V and 3 bases from J, the gap between germline ends came to 11 bases. Germline V gene data show CDR1 as SNHLY and CDR2 as FYNNEI. The CDR3 consists of 13 residues. The CDR3 bases are TGTGCCAGCAGAGTACAGGACTACACTGAAGCTTTCTTT. Protein sequence: CASRVQDYTEAFF.

The rearrangement joins TRBV3-1 to TRBJ1-2, with 7 bases that match TRBD1. After removal of 2 bases from V and 5 bases from J, the junction contained 8 bases not matched to a gene. This CDR3 region has 15 residues. From germline, CDR1 is LGHDT and CDR2 YNNKEL (reference sequence). CDR3 nucleotides: TGTGCCAGCAGCCAAATAGGGGGCTCCGGATATGGCTACACCTTC. The encoded protein is CASSQIGGSGYGYTF.

The chain employs TRBV19 and TRBJ1-1; 9 nucleotides agree with TRBD1. The germline V gene encodes CDR1 LNHDA and CDR2 SQIVND (reference sequence). CDR3 length: 18 residues. V was pared by 5 bases and J by 0 bases, with 13 bases of the junction left unmatched. DNA for the CDR3: TGTGCCAGTAGTTTCGGGACAGGGCTCCCACACTTGAACACTGAAGCTTTCTTT. Translated: CASSFGTGLPHLNTEAFF.

Ten or more counts support this clonotype. This sequence joins TRBV27 and TRBJ2-7; TRBD2 matches 10 bases. V was clipped by 3 bases and J by 3 bases; unmatched bases: 2. This CDR3 comprises 14 residues. The germline gives CDR1 MNHEY, CDR2 SMNVEV (reference sequence). CDR3 in DNA: TGTGCCAGCAGTTTTTGGACTAGCGGCTACGAGCAGTACTTC. It specifies CASSFWTSGYEQYF.

This chain connects TRBV6-5 to TRBJ2-7, with TRBD1 matching 7 bases. Per the germline V gene, CDR1 is MNHEY and CDR2 is SVGAGI. The junction had 10 bases not matched to a gene; V was cut back by 6 bases and J by 2 bases. The CDR3 covers 15 residues. CDR3 DNA sequence: TGTGCCAGCAGACAGCTAGGGGGCAAGGCCTACGAGCAGTACTTC. As protein: CASRQLGGKAYEQYF.

V and J are TRBV20-1 and TRBJ1-1; TRBD1 might be the D (5 bases). The length of the CDR3 is 12 residues. Germline CDR1 DFQATT, CDR2 SNEGSKA (reference sequence). Trimming took off 5 bases at V and 6 bases at J, with 13 bases between the two ends. In DNA, the CDR3 is TGCAGTGCTGATGGGGGAGGAGCTGAAGCTTTCTTT. The encoded protein is CSADGGGAEAFF.

The chain has TRBV12-3 or TRBV12-4 and TRBJ2-7; D uncertain. TRBJ2-5 explains the end of the DNA better; the J call may be wrong. The CDR3 has 13 amino acids. CDR3 region: CASSDARGETQYF. CDR3 coding DNA: TGTGCCAGCAGTGACGCGAGAGGAGAGACCCAGTACTTC.

The CDR3 region is CATSRDRTGSYNEQFF. CDR3 DNA: TGTGCCACCAGCAGAGATAGGACAGGGAGCTACAATGAGCAGTTCTTC. The chain has TRBV15 and TRBJ2-1; 8 nucleotides align to TRBD1. Germline V lookup: CDR1 LNHNV, CDR2 YYDKDF (reference sequence). V dropped 0 bases and J dropped 3; count of bases not matched to a gene: 4. This CDR3 spans 16 amino acids.

The CDR3, as DNA: TGCAGTGCGCTCCTCAAACATACTAGCCTCGGGCAGTACTTC. It specifies CSALLKHTSLGQYF. The chain carries TRBV20-1 and TRBJ2-5, with a possible D match to TRBD2 (6 bases). Deletions cut 6 bases from V and 11 bases from J, with 25 bases between. The CDR3 length is 14 residues. CDR1 DFQATT and CDR2 SNEGSKA come from the germline V gene (reference sequence).

This clonotype was observed once. The chain links TRBV29-1 to TRBJ2-3, with D tentatively TRBD2 (6 bases). V was clipped by 0 bases and J by 11 bases, with 12 bases between them. The CDR3 runs 12 residues. The germline V gene has CDR1 SQVTM and CDR2 ANQGSEA. CDR3 in DNA: TGCAGCGTTGAAGATCGGAGGGGAGAGCAGTATTTT. It specifies CSVEDRRGEQYF.

This sequence joins TRBV11-1 and TRBJ2-1; D is perhaps TRBD1 or TRBD2 (5 bases each). Germline V lookup: CDR1 SGHAT, CDR2 FQDESV (reference sequence). This CDR3 region has 16 residues. Trimming took 4 bases from V and 3 from J, leaving 16 bases between them. The CDR3 coding sequence is TGTGCCAGCAGCTCGGCCCAGGGAGTCTTCTACAATGAGCAGTTCTTC. It is translated as CASSSAQGVFYNEQFF.

The chain has TRBV19 and TRBJ2-3; 7 nucleotides align to TRBD1. CDR1 LNHDA and CDR2 SQIVND come from the germline V gene (reference sequence). This CDR3 spans 15 amino acids. V shed 7 bases, J shed 4 bases, and the junction held 11 bases outside the gene matches. The CDR3 coding sequence is TGTGCCAGTACGCCTGCCCGGACAGGAGCAGATACGCAGTATTTT. Amino acid sequence: CASTPARTGADTQYF.

This clonotype showed up just a few times. This chain uses TRBV18 with TRBJ1-2; TRBD1 agrees at 11 bases. The CDR3 length is 16 residues. CDR1 is KGHSH, CDR2 LQKENI, per germline. J was trimmed by 1 base and V by 1 base; bases with no gene match: 2. CDR3 in amino acids: CASSPRGTGGNYGYTF. The CDR3 bases are TGTGCCAGCTCACCACGGGGGACAGGGGGTAACTATGGCTACACCTTC.

This clonotype has a handful of counts. The chain employs TRBV7-9 and TRBJ1-2; D is possibly TRBD1 (6 bases). CDR3 length: 15 amino acids. The germline CDR1 and CDR2 sequences are SEHNR and FQNEAQ (reference sequence). Trimming pared 7 bases from V and 8 bases from J, leaving 23 bases between. The CDR3 reads CASKGSGALLSGYTF. The CDR3 DNA reads as TGTGCCAGCAAAGGTTCGGGGGCACTCCTATCCGGCTACACCTTC. The whole variable domain, remainder taken from reference TRBV7-9 and TRBJ1-2, is DTGVSQNPRHKITKRGQNVTFRCDPISEHNRLYWYRQTLGQGPEFLTYFQNEAQLEKSRLLSDRFSAERPKGSFSTLEIQRTEQGDSAMYLCASKGSGALLSGYTFGSGTRLTVV.

This clonotype was seen more than once but under ten times. This sequence joins TRBV7-2 and TRBJ1-5; no firm D call. V was clipped by 0 bases and J by 3 bases, with 6 bases between them. CDR3 length: 14 amino acids. Germline lookup yields CDR1 SGHTA and CDR2 FQGNSA. The CDR3 DNA reads as TGTGCCAGCAGCTTAGCCACACCCAATCAGCCCCAGCATTTT. This translates into CASSLATPNQPQHF.

The sample holds a few counts of this clonotype. The rearrangement joins TRBV20-1 to TRBJ2-1; D unclear. The CDR3 loop spans 15 amino acids. The V gene lost 3 bases and the J gene lost 0 bases, with 12 bases spanning the gap. Germline V gene lookup returns CDR1 DFQATT and CDR2 SNEGSKA (reference sequence). The CDR3 spells CSASSIRSSYNEQFF. DNA for the CDR3: TGCAGTGCTAGCAGCATCCGAAGCTCCTACAATGAGCAGTTCTTC.

Notes on this clonotype: A read error may produce the germline difference seen at one junction end. This chain links TRBV12-3 or TRBV12-4 with TRBJ2-1; TRBD2 matches 7 bases. The CDR3 has 17 amino acids. The CDR3 nucleotides read TGTGCCAGCAGCTCGGGGTTGTGGACTAGGCTGGGGAATGGGCAGTTCTTC. Translation: CASSSGLWTRLGNGQFF.

The chain combines TRBV14 with TRBJ2-5; no firm D call. From germline, CDR1 is SGHDN and CDR2 FVKESK. V lost 0 bases to trimming and J lost 1 base, with 6 bases between them. The CDR3 spans 14 residues. Here the CDR3 reads CASSQDGIQETQYF. The DNA of the CDR3 is TGTGCCAGCAGCCAAGATGGGATCCAAGAGACCCAGTACTTC.

J is TRBJ2-7 and V is TRBV7-6, with D maybe TRBD2 (5 bases). This CDR3 is built from 12 residues. The germline CDR1 and CDR2 sequences are SGHVS and FNYEAQ. V shed 2 bases and J shed 6 bases, with 8 bases lying between them. CDR3 residues: CASSLWAGEQYF. Here the CDR3 DNA reads TGTGCCAGCAGCTTATGGGCGGGCGAGCAGTACTTC.

This clonotype was picked up a small number of times. Sequence at one end of the junction differs from germline and may be a read error. The chain couples TRBV10-2 to TRBJ2-3, with D unclear. Germline V lookup: CDR1 WSHSY, CDR2 SAAADI. The CDR3 totals 15 residues. Here the CDR3 DNA reads TGCGCCAGCATTGAGTCGAGGTGGGGTACAGATACGCAGTATTTT. This translates into CASIESRWGTDTQYF.